These 31 T cell receptor beta chains were all obtained from the same sample, sequenced in a study of shared clonotypes between healthy human individuals (dated by TCRdb to between 2020 and 2021). The library was made by the immunoSEQ multiplex PCR assay. The immuneACCESS repertoire file appears here via TCRdb, limited to in-frame rearrangements. These files lack a portion of the clones; in checked studies, under half of the deficit traces to unresolved V genes, and the cause of the others is not known. The sample yields under 1,900,000 clones; around 98.5% were counted once. Jointly, the top ten make up approximately 0.4% of the sample. What was sequenced was naive CD4+ T cells sorted from blood. Read against the paper, the sample's cell subset or site label means: CD45RA+ positively selected. These receptor sequences come from a man aged 30 to 45 in good health.

The chain links TRBV5-1 to TRBJ2-5; 8 bases fit TRBD2. Germline V gene sequence: CDR1 SGHRS, CDR2 YFSETQ. Trimming removed 0 bases from V and 5 bases from J; junction bases left unmatched: 12. CDR3 length: 17 amino acids. The CDR3 nucleotides are TGCGCCAGCAGCTTGGAGGGTAGCGGGATCTCTGGTGAGACCCAGTACTTC. Translation: CASSLEGSGISGETQYF.

V gene TRBV7-3 combines with J gene TRBJ2-7, with unresolved D. Germline CDR1 SGHTA, CDR2 FQGTGA. The CDR3 consists of 13 residues. Trimming stripped 5 bases from V and 4 bases from J, with 12 bases between. In DNA, the CDR3 is TGTGCCAGCAGCCCCGGATACGATTACGAGCAGTACTTC. It specifies CASSPGYDYEQYF.

The gene calls are TRBV27 and TRBJ2-5; D is undetermined. The CDR3 contains 16 residues. CDR1 is MNHEY and CDR2 is SMNVEV in the germline V gene (reference sequence). V lost 0 bases to trimming and J lost 2 bases, with 13 bases between them. The CDR3 protein is CASSLSRGRQQETQYF. The CDR3 DNA sequence: TGTGCCAGCAGTTTATCCCGTGGTCGGCAACAAGAGACCCAGTACTTC.

Comment on this clone: This same CDR3 is encoded by further DNA sequences in the sample. The chain is built from TRBV14 and TRBJ2-7, with D hard to call. CDR1 SGHDN and CDR2 FVKESK come from the germline V gene. The CDR3 totals 11 residues. V lost 2 bases and J lost 4, with 3 bases in between. CDR3 coding DNA: TGTGCCAGCAGCCAATCGTACGAGCAGTACTTC. This translates into CASSQSYEQYF. Looking up the rest from reference TRBV14 and TRBJ2-7 gives the full variable domain: EAGVTQFPSHSVIEKGQTVTLRCDPISGHDNLYWYRRVMGKEIKFLLHFVKESKQDESGMPNNRFLAERTGGTYSTLKVQPAELEDSGVYFCASSQSYEQYFGPGTRLTVT.

The chain uses TRBV29-1 and TRBJ2-5, with D perhaps TRBD1 (6 bases). CDR1 is SQVTM, CDR2 ANQGSEA, per germline. Between the trimmed V and J ends, which lost 7 bases and 4 bases, there was a span of 13 bases. CDR3 length: 12 amino acids. CDR3 amino acids: CSAADSLETQYF. Here the CDR3 DNA reads TGCAGCGCCGCGGACAGTCTAGAGACCCAGTACTTC. The variable domain in full, completed from reference TRBV29-1 and TRBJ2-5, reads SAVISQKPSRDICQRGTSLTIQCQVDSQVTMMFWYRQQPGQSLTLIATANQGSEATYESGFVIDKFPISRPNLTFSTLTVSNMSPEDSSIYLCSAADSLETQYFGPGTRLLVL.

J is TRBJ2-1 and V is TRBV7-6; D is unresolved. V lost 5 bases, J lost 13 bases, and 18 bases lay in between. Germline CDR1 is SGHVS and CDR2 is FNYEAQ. This CDR3 has 13 residues. The CDR3 DNA sequence: TGTGCCAGCAGCCTCCCCCCGGACCCAGGACAGTTCTTC. Its protein is CASSLPPDPGQFF. Drawing the rest from reference TRBV7-6 and TRBJ2-1, the complete variable domain is GAGVSQSPRYKVTKRGQDVALRCDPISGHVSLYWYRQALGQGPEFLTYFNYEAQQDKSGLPNDRFSAERPEGSISTLTIQRTEQRDSAMYRCASSLPPDPGQFFGPGTRLTVL.

The V and J genes are TRBV28 and TRBJ2-1; D could derive from TRBD1 or TRBD2 (5 bases each). V gave up 7 bases and J gave up 7 bases, with 20 bases separating them. Germline assignment: CDR1 MDHEN and CDR2 SYDVKM. This CDR3 spans 15 amino acids. The CDR3: CASTLGRATGNEQFF. The CDR3 DNA reads as TGTGCCAGCACCTTGGGGCGGGCGACGGGTAATGAGCAGTTCTTC.

CDR3 coding DNA: TGTGCCTGGTGCCATCTGAACACTGAAGCTTTCTTT. Its protein is CAWCHLNTEAFF. This sequence joins TRBV30 and TRBJ1-1; D unclear. Trimming left V 5 bases short and J 0 bases short, with 7 bases between. The CDR3 loop spans 12 amino acids. Germline V gene data show CDR1 as GTSNPN and CDR2 as SVGIG (reference sequence).

This clone came up once. This sequence joins TRBV7-2 and TRBJ2-2; maybe TRBD1 (5 bases). Germline CDR1 SGHTA, CDR2 FQGNSA. This CDR3 has 14 amino acids. Deletions cut 7 bases from V and 3 bases from J, with 12 bases between. The chain's CDR3 is CASNSGRYTGELFF. The DNA of the CDR3 is TGTGCCAGCAACTCAGGGCGGTACACCGGGGAGCTGTTTTTT. The variable domain in full, with the rest retrieved from reference TRBV7-2 and TRBJ2-2, is GAGVSQSPSNKVTEKGKDVELRCDPISGHTALYWYRQSLGQGLEFLIYFQGNSAPDKSGLPSDRFSAERTGGSVSTLTIQRTQQEDSAVYLCASNSGRYTGELFFGEGSRLTVL.

This chain links TRBV23-1 with TRBJ2-3, with TRBD2 identical over 12 bases. Being an ORF, TRBV23-1 has a function that is uncertain. V trimming: 2 bases; J trimming: 0 bases; junction bases outside the gene matches: 15. The CDR3 loop spans 21 amino acids. The CDR3 nucleotides are TGCGCCAGCAGTCAAGGGGGACTAGCGGGCAGATCGGTACATAGCACAGATACGCAGTATTTT. This encodes CASSQGGLAGRSVHSTDTQYF.

This clone occurred once. The chain combines TRBV28 with TRBJ2-5; D may be TRBD1 (6 bases). Deletions cut 4 bases from V and 2 bases from J, with 11 bases between. The germline gives CDR1 MDHEN, CDR2 SYDVKM. The CDR3 spans 14 residues. CDR3 protein: CASSSYRVQETQYF. Written as DNA, the CDR3 is TGTGCCAGCAGTTCGTACAGGGTACAAGAGACCCAGTACTTC.

The chain combines TRBV6-5 with TRBJ1-2; tentatively, D is TRBD1 (6 bases). Trimming shortened V by 5 bases and J by 5 bases, and 15 bases separated the two germline ends. The CDR3 spans 14 residues. Per the germline V gene, CDR1 is MNHEY and CDR2 is SVGAGI. CDR3 sequence reads: CASSSGGQNYGYTF. The CDR3 nucleotides read TGTGCCAGCAGTAGCGGGGGGCAAAATTATGGCTACACCTTC.

This chain uses TRBV4-3 with TRBJ2-1; 9 nucleotides agree with TRBD2. V shed 0 bases, J shed 7 bases, and the junction held 4 bases outside the gene matches. CDR1 is LGHNA, CDR2 YSLEER, per germline. The length of the CDR3 is 15 residues. In DNA form, the CDR3 reads TGCGCCAGCAGCCAAGATAGCGGGAGTACGAATGAGCAGTTCTTC. Translation: CASSQDSGSTNEQFF.

The chain links TRBV11-2 to TRBJ1-5; tentatively, D is TRBD1 (5 bases). V was shortened by 1 base and J by 7 bases, with 14 bases between the two germline ends. Germline V CDR1 and CDR2: SGHAT, FQNNGV. CDR3 length: 15 residues. CDR3 nucleotide sequence: TGTGCCAGCAGCTTAGTTTCAGGGTCGAGGCAGCCCCAGCATTTT. Amino acid sequence: CASSLVSGSRQPQHF.

This sequence joins TRBV27 and TRBJ2-2, with 11 bases aligning to TRBD1. The junction had 7 bases not matched to a gene; V was cut back by 6 bases and J by 4 bases. The CDR3 loop spans 16 amino acids. In germline, CDR1 is MNHEY, CDR2 SMNVEV (reference sequence). CDR3: CASRLHGTGGTGELFF. In DNA, the CDR3 is TGTGCCAGCAGATTACACGGGACAGGGGGCACCGGGGAGCTGTTTTTT.

CDR3 nucleotide sequence: TGTGCCAGCTCACCAGAGGCCACCCTGGGGAATGAGCAGTTCTTC. Amino acids: CASSPEATLGNEQFF. J is TRBJ2-1 and V is TRBV18; no definite D call. This CDR3 is built from 15 residues. Trimming shortened V by 2 bases and J by 7 bases, and 15 bases separated the two germline ends. CDR1 KGHSH and CDR2 LQKENI come from the germline V gene.

The genes are TRBV11-2 and TRBJ2-2, with 8 bases matching TRBD1. Germline loops: CDR1 SGHAT, CDR2 FQNNGV. The CDR3 consists of 16 residues. V gave up 1 base and J gave up 6 bases; unmatched junction bases: 7. DNA for the CDR3: TGTGCCAGCAGCTTAGTCAGGGGGCGTAGTCCCGGGGAGCTGTTTTTT. It specifies CASSLVRGRSPGELFF.

V gene TRBV5-1 combines with J gene TRBJ2-3, with a possible D match to TRBD2 (6 bases). This CDR3 region has 17 residues. Germline CDR1 SGHRS, CDR2 YFSETQ. V was clipped by 2 bases and J by 0 bases, with 16 bases between them. The CDR3 coding sequence is TGCGCCAGCAGCTTCGGCCCCTGGGCGGGAAGCACAGATACGCAGTATTTT. It specifies CASSFGPWAGSTDTQYF. The full variable domain, with the rest looked up from reference TRBV5-1 and TRBJ2-3, is KAGVTQTPRYLIKTRGQQVTLSCSPISGHRSVSWYQQTPGQGLQFLFEYFSETQRNKGNFPGRFSGRQFSNSRSEMNVSTLELGDSALYLCASSFGPWAGSTDTQYFGPGTRLTVL.

J is TRBJ2-1 and V is TRBV5-4; D gene uncertain. Germline loops: CDR1 SGHNT, CDR2 YYREEE (reference sequence). V lost 4 bases and J 9 bases, leaving 11 bases between the germline ends. The CDR3 has 12 amino acids. DNA of the CDR3: TGTGCCAGCAGCGAGCGTGTGGGTGAGCAGTTCTTC. It is translated as CASSERVGEQFF.

The chain recombines TRBV11-2 with TRBJ2-7; weak D call: TRBD2 (7 bases). The germline V gene has CDR1 SGHAT and CDR2 FQNNGV. Trimming pared 1 base from V and 3 bases from J, leaving 16 bases between. The CDR3 is 16 residues long. The CDR3 region is CASSLAFGGPIYEQYF. The CDR3 DNA follows: TGTGCCAGCAGCTTAGCGTTCGGGGGGCCGATCTACGAGCAGTACTTC.

The chain recombines TRBV5-4 with TRBJ2-1; possibly TRBD2 for D (6 bases). From germline, CDR1 is SGHNT and CDR2 YYREEE (reference sequence). The CDR3 has 12 residues. Trimming took off 4 bases at V and 8 bases at J, with 10 bases between the two ends. In DNA form, the CDR3 reads TGTGCCAGCAGCCTAGCGTGGGATGAGCAGTTCTTC. This gives the protein CASSLAWDEQFF.

The rearrangement joins TRBV6-5 to TRBJ2-5; the D is unclear. Per germline, CDR1 MNHEY and CDR2 SVGAGI. Trimming shortened V by 6 bases and J by 5 bases, and 13 bases separated the two germline ends. The CDR3 runs to 13 residues. The CDR3 nucleotides are TGTGCCAGCAGCCGAACGCTCGGGGAGACCCAGTACTTC. The encoded protein is CASSRTLGETQYF.

V usage is TRBV28 and J usage is TRBJ2-1; D is unresolved. CDR1 is MDHEN, CDR2 SYDVKM, per germline. This CDR3 contains 12 residues. V was clipped by 8 bases and J by 7 bases, with 12 bases between them. For the CDR3, the DNA is TGTGCCAGCCGAACCCAACCTAATGAGCAGTTCTTC. It encodes CASRTQPNEQFF.

This clone was observed once. The chain combines TRBV11-2 with TRBJ1-4; perhaps TRBD1 as D (5 bases). The length of the CDR3 is 15 residues. CDR1 is SGHAT and CDR2 is FQNNGV in the germline V gene. The V and J ends lost 1 base and 2 bases respectively, with 8 bases between them. CDR3 coding DNA: TGTGCCAGCAGCTTAGTGTGGGGCACTAATGAAAAACTGTTTTTT. Translated: CASSLVWGTNEKLFF. The full variable domain, in which reference TRBV11-2 and TRBJ1-4 provide the parts outside the CDR3, is EAGVAQSPRYKIIEKRQSVAFWCNPISGHATLYWYQQILGQGPKLLIQFQNNGVVDDSQLPKDRFSAERLKGVDSTLKIQPAKLEDSAVYLCASSLVWGTNEKLFFGSGTQLSVL.

CDR3 residues: CASSNAWTAEKLFF. Written as DNA, the CDR3 is TGTGCCAGTAGTAATGCTTGGACAGCGGAAAAACTGTTTTTT. The chain couples TRBV19 to TRBJ1-4; D possibly corresponds to TRBD1 (6 bases). CDR3 length equals 14 residues. Germline CDR1 reads LNHDA; CDR2 reads SQIVND (reference sequence). Trimming shortened V by 4 bases and J by 8 bases, and 14 bases separated the two germline ends.

The rearrangement uses TRBV10-3 and TRBJ2-7, with D perhaps matching TRBD1 (6 bases). The V end was cut by 0 bases, the J end by 4 bases, with 10 bases between. CDR3 size: 14 residues. The germline V gene encodes CDR1 ENHRY and CDR2 SYGVKD. The CDR3 loop is CAISESQGQYEQYF. CDR3 DNA sequence: TGTGCCATCAGTGAGTCTCAGGGGCAATACGAGCAGTACTTC.

The V and J genes are TRBV11-2 and TRBJ1-4; no clear D. Germline V gene sequence: CDR1 SGHAT, CDR2 FQNNGV. The CDR3 sequence is 13 residues long. The V and J ends lost 1 base and 8 bases respectively, with 8 bases between them. The CDR3, as DNA: TGTGCCAGCAGCTTAGGGGTGAGGGAAAAACTGTTTTTT. Amino acids: CASSLGVREKLFF.

The gene calls are TRBV5-5 and TRBJ2-3; D is uncertain. This CDR3 contains 14 residues. V was shortened by 4 bases and J by 5 bases, with 14 bases between the two germline ends. Germline V lookup: CDR1 SGHKS, CDR2 YYEKEE (reference sequence). DNA for the CDR3: TGTGCCAGCAGCCCCCGTCCCGGCGAAGATACGCAGTATTTT. Translating gives CASSPRPGEDTQYF. Full variable domain (outside the CDR3, taken from reference TRBV5-5 and TRBJ2-3): DAGVTQSPTHLIKTRGQQVTLRCSPISGHKSVSWYQQVLGQGPQFIFQYYEKEERGRGNFPDRFSARQFPNYSSELNVNALLLGDSALYLCASSPRPGEDTQYFGPGTRLTVL.

V and J are TRBV2 and TRBJ2-5; D ambiguous. V was clipped by 5 bases and J by 1 base, with 14 bases between them. Germline values: CDR1 SNHLY, CDR2 FYNNEI. This CDR3 has 15 amino acids. CDR3 residues: CASSPVGRRQETQYF. CDR3 DNA sequence: TGTGCCAGCAGTCCGGTGGGCAGACGCCAAGAGACCCAGTACTTC.

This clone was counted a few times. The chain joins TRBV7-9 to TRBJ1-1, with 7 positions matching TRBD1. The CDR3 is 12 residues long. V shed 6 bases and J 8 bases; nucleotides not matched to a gene: 6. Germline values: CDR1 SEHNR, CDR2 FQNEAQ (reference sequence). In DNA, the CDR3 is TGTGCCAGCAGTCACACAGGGGCCGAAGCTTTCTTT. Translation: CASSHTGAEAFF.

The chain employs TRBV5-1 and TRBJ2-3; 8 bases align to TRBD1. Unmatched junction bases numbered 11, after V lost 4 bases and J lost 7 bases. The germline CDR1 and CDR2 sequences are SGHRS and YFSETQ. The CDR3 covers 15 residues. In DNA form, the CDR3 reads TGCGCCAGCAGCCCTGGACAGGGTAATGCGAATACGCAGTATTTT. Residues: CASSPGQGNANTQYF.